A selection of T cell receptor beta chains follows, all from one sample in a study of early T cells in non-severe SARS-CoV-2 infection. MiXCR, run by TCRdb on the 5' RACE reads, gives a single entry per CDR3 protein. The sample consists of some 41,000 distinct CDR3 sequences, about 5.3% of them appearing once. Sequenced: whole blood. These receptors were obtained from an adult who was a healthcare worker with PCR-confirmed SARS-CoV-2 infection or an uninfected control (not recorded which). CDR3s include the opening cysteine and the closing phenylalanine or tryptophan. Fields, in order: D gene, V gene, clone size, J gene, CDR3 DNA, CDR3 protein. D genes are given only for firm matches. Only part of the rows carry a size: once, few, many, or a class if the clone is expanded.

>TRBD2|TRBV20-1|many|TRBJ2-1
TGCAGTGCTTCCGACTCCGTAGGACTAGCGGGAACCTACAATGAGCAGTTCTTC
CSASDSVGLAGTYNEQFF
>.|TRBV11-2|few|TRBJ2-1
TGTGCCAGCAGCTTAGACGGGGGCGGACTTTACAATGAGCAGTTCTTC
CASSLDGGGLYNEQFF
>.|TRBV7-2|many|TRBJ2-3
TGTGCCAGCAGCTTACAAGGTTTAGGGGCCAGCACAGATACGCAGTATTTT
CASSLQGLGASTDTQYF
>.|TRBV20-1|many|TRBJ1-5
TGCAGTGCTAGCCCTCCGGAGGGCAATCAGCCCCAGCATTTT
CSASPPEGNQPQHF
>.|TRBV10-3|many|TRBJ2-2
TGTGCCATCAGTGGCCGGGACCTCCAGAACACCGGGGAGCTGTTTTTT
CAISGRDLQNTGELFF
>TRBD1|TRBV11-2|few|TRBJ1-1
TGTGCCAGCAGCACGGACAGGGTTTGGGGGACTGAAGCTTTCTTT
CASSTDRVWGTEAFF
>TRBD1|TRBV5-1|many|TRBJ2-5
TGCGCCAGCAGCAACACACAGGGGCCGGAGACCCAGTACTTC
CASSNTQGPETQYF
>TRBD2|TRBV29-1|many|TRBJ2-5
TGCAGCGTTGGAGGGACTAGCGGGAGAAGTGAGACCCAGTACTTC
CSVGGTSGRSETQYF
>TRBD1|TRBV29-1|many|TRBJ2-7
TGCAGCGTCCGGGACAGGGGAAACTACGAGCAGTACTTC
CSVRDRGNYEQYF
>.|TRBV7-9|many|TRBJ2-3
TGTGCCAGCAGCTTTAGTACATCCACTAGCACAGATACGCAGTATTTT
CASSFSTSTSTDTQYF
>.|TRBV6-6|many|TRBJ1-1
TGTGCCAGCAGTTACTTTAGGCGGGACACTGAAGCTTTCTTT
CASSYFRRDTEAFF
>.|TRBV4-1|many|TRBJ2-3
TGCGCCAGCAGTATCGGGCCGTTAGCAGATACGCAGTATTTT
CASSIGPLADTQYF
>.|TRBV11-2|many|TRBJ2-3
TGTGCCAGCAGCCAGAGGGCCCAGCCCACAGATACGCAGTATTTT
CASSQRAQPTDTQYF
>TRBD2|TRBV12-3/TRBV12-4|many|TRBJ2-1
TGTGCCAGCAGTGCCACTAGCGGGGGGGCCTGGAATGAGCAGTTCTTC
CASSATSGGAWNEQFF
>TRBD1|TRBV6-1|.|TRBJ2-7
TGTGCCAGCACCACCGGACAGGGGACCGAGCAGTACTTC
CASTTGQGTEQYF
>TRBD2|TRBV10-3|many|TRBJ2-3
TGTGCCATCGCAGCCCCCATTGCGGCGGGGGGCCTAGATACGCAGTATTTT
CAIAAPIAAGGLDTQYF
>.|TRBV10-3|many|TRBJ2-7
TGTGCCATCAGTGTGGGTCAGGGCTACGAGCAGTACTTC
CAISVGQGYEQYF
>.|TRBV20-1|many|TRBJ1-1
TGCAGTGCTAGATTGCACAGTGCCACTGAAGCTTTCTTT
CSARLHSATEAFF
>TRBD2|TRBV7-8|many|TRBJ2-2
TGTGCCAGCAGCTTAGCTACCGGGACGGGAGGGTTCGGGGAGCTGTTTTTT
CASSLATGTGGFGELFF
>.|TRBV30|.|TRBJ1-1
TGTGCCTGGATGCCAGGGCTCACTGAAGCTTTCTTT
CAWMPGLTEAFF
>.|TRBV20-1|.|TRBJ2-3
TGCAGTGCTAGTAGTTTCGGGGGCGAATGGACAGATACGCAGTATTTT
CSASSFGGEWTDTQYF
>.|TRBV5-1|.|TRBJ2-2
TGCGCCAGCAGTTCTGGACACGCGAACACCGGGGAGCTGTTTTTT
CASSSGHANTGELFF
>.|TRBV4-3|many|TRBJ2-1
TGCGCCAGCAGCCAAGTTGCGAAATTGGGGCCCGAGAGGGAGCAGTTCTTC
CASSQVAKLGPEREQFF
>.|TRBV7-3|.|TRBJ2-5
TGTGCCGACCTCCCAACGACCGGTTTTGTTGCGAAGACCCAGTACTTC
CADLPTTGFVAKTQYF